The rows below give T cell receptor beta chains drawn from one sample of a study of beta chain features in type 1 diabetes. Profiling relied on immunoSEQ multiplex PCR, and the TCRdb table lists in-frame clones only, not all of them. Of about 150,000 clones in the sample, around 8.5% were seen once. The material sequenced was central memory CD4+ T cells from blood. These receptors originate from a man between 18 and 35 years old in good health. CDR3s include the opening cysteine and the closing phenylalanine or tryptophan. The order of the fields is J gene, clone size, V gene, D gene, CDR3 DNA, CDR3 protein. The D gene is left open where the match is weak. For some rows the clone size is stated as once, few or many, or as a class when expanded; others skip it.

j_call: TRBJ2-3
clone_size: few
v_call: TRBV28
d_call: .
cdr3_nt: TGTGCCAGCAGTTTACGTTTTAGCACAGATACGCAGTATTTT
cdr3_aa: CASSLRFSTDTQYF

j_call: TRBJ2-1
clone_size: .
v_call: TRBV10-3
d_call: .
cdr3_nt: TGTGCCATCAGTGAGGCTGACGGGAGCACCTACAATGAGCAGTTCTTC
cdr3_aa: CAISEADGSTYNEQFF

j_call: TRBJ2-3
clone_size: .
v_call: TRBV11-2
d_call: TRBD2
cdr3_nt: TGTGCCAGCAGCTTGGGGGCTAGAGTAGCGGGATCAGATACGCAGTATTTT
cdr3_aa: CASSLGARVAGSDTQYF

j_call: TRBJ2-5
clone_size: .
v_call: TRBV25-1
d_call: TRBD2
cdr3_nt: TGTGCCAGCCAAAACGACGGGGGGTCAAAGACCCAGTACTTC
cdr3_aa: CASQNDGGSKTQYF

j_call: TRBJ2-3
clone_size: few
v_call: TRBV6-5
d_call: .
cdr3_nt: TGTGCCAGCAGTTACCAGACAGACAGCACAGATACGCAGTATTTT
cdr3_aa: CASSYQTDSTDTQYF

j_call: TRBJ2-2
clone_size: .
v_call: TRBV4-2
d_call: .
cdr3_nt: TGTGCCAGCAGCAGCAGGGGCGCCGCGAACACCGGGGAGCTGTTTTTT
cdr3_aa: CASSSRGAANTGELFF

j_call: TRBJ2-2
clone_size: .
v_call: TRBV4-2
d_call: .
cdr3_nt: TGTGCCAGCAGCCAAAATTTGGGAGTCGGGGAGCTGTTTTTT
cdr3_aa: CASSQNLGVGELFF

j_call: TRBJ1-1
clone_size: few
v_call: TRBV7-2
d_call: TRBD1
cdr3_nt: TGTGCCAGCGCACGACAGGGTTCCACTGAAGCTTTCTTT
cdr3_aa: CASARQGSTEAFF

j_call: TRBJ1-4
clone_size: many
v_call: TRBV30
d_call: .
cdr3_nt: TGTGCCTGGAGTCCAGGCAATGAAAAACTGTTTTTT
cdr3_aa: CAWSPGNEKLFF

j_call: TRBJ2-3
clone_size: few
v_call: TRBV7-3
d_call: TRBD1
cdr3_nt: TGTGCCAGCAGCTTGACAGGGGTTCGGGATACGCAGTATTTT
cdr3_aa: CASSLTGVRDTQYF

j_call: TRBJ1-6
clone_size: few
v_call: TRBV30
d_call: .
cdr3_nt: TGTGCCTGGAGTGAGGGGGCCTATAATTCACCCCTCCACTTT
cdr3_aa: CAWSEGAYNSPLHF

j_call: TRBJ2-7
clone_size: .
v_call: TRBV4-2
d_call: TRBD2
cdr3_nt: TGTGCCAGCAGCCCAAGAGCGGGAGGGCGAGAGCAGTACTTC
cdr3_aa: CASSPRAGGREQYF

j_call: TRBJ1-3
clone_size: few
v_call: TRBV9
d_call: .
cdr3_nt: TGTGCCAGCAGCGCCCGGACAGGAAACACCATATATTTT
cdr3_aa: CASSARTGNTIYF

j_call: TRBJ1-4
clone_size: many
v_call: TRBV7-2
d_call: TRBD1
cdr3_nt: TGTGCCAGCAGCCCACAGGGGCGGGTTTTCGGAGAAAAACTGTTTTTT
cdr3_aa: CASSPQGRVFGEKLFF

j_call: TRBJ2-5
clone_size: few
v_call: TRBV11-2
d_call: TRBD2
cdr3_nt: TGTGCCAGCAGCTTTAGCGGGAGTCAAGAGACCCAGTACTTC
cdr3_aa: CASSFSGSQETQYF

j_call: TRBJ2-7
clone_size: few
v_call: TRBV2
d_call: TRBD1
cdr3_nt: TGTGCCAGCAGTGCAGGACAGGGAGCCTACGAGCAGTACTTC
cdr3_aa: CASSAGQGAYEQYF

j_call: TRBJ2-7
clone_size: .
v_call: TRBV6-6
d_call: TRBD2
cdr3_nt: TGTGCCACCGTCAGCGGGGCCTCCTACGAGCAGTACTTC
cdr3_aa: CATVSGASYEQYF

j_call: TRBJ1-1
clone_size: .
v_call: TRBV15
d_call: TRBD1
cdr3_nt: TGTGCCACCAGCAGAGATCAGGTCAGGGGGACTGAAGCTTTCTTT
cdr3_aa: CATSRDQVRGTEAFF

j_call: TRBJ2-2
clone_size: .
v_call: TRBV19
d_call: .
cdr3_nt: TGTGCCAGCCGCCAACAGGGAGTCGCCGGGGAGCTGTTTTTT
cdr3_aa: CASRQQGVAGELFF

j_call: TRBJ2-3
clone_size: .
v_call: TRBV27
d_call: TRBD1
cdr3_nt: TGTGCCAGCAGCCCCGACAGGGCAACAGATACGCAGTATTTT
cdr3_aa: CASSPDRATDTQYF